This TCR beta chain emerged from a study of molecular identifiers for immune sequencing clone quantification. This clonotype came up a few times. Using its own MiXCR run on the PCR reads, TCRdb lists one record per CDR3 protein. The sample carries more than 95,000 distinct CDR3 sequences, 20% to 25% recorded once. The TCR was taken from a human donor in good health. Some libraries in this study had Jurkat cell RNA spiked in. Sequencing was carried out using naive CD8+ T cells from blood, with Jurkat cell RNA spiked in. Stated subset: FACS-sorted CD8+CD4-CCR7+CD45RA+ naive T cells.

The CDR3: CASSRGDEQYF. The CDR3 DNA reads as TGTGCCAGTAGCCGGGGGGACGAGCAGTACTTC. The genes are TRBV19 and TRBJ2-7, with 7 bases fitting TRBD2. CDR1 and CDR2 (germline): LNHDA, SQIVND (reference sequence). The V segment lost 6 bases and the J segment 5 bases; nucleotides outside the gene matches: 1. The length of the CDR3 is 11 residues.